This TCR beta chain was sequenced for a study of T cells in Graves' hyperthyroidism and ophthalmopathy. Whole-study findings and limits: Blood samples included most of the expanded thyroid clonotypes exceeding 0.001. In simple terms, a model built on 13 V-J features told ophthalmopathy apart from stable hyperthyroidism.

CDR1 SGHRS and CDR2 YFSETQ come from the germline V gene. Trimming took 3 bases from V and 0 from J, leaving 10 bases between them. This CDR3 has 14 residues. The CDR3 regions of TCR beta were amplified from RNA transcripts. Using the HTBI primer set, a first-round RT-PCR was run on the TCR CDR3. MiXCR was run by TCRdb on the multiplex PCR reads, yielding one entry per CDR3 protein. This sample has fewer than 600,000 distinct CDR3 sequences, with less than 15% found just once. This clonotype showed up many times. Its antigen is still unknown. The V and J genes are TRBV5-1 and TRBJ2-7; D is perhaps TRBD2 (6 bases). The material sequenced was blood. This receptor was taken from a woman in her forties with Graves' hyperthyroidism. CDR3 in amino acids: CASSWGDDSYEQYF. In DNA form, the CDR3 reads TGCGCCAGCAGCTGGGGGGACGACTCCTACGAGCAGTACTTC.